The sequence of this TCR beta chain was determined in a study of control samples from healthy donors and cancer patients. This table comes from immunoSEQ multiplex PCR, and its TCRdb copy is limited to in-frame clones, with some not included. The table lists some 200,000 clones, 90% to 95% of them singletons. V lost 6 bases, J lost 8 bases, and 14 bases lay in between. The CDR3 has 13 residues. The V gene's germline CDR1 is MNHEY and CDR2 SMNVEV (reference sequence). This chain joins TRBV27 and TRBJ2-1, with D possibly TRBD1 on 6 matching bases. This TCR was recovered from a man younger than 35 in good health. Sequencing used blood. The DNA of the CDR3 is TGTGCCAGCAGCCTAACAGGGTCCCATGAGCAGTTCTTC. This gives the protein CASSLTGSHEQFF.